A single sample gave rise to the 18 T cell receptor beta chains below, sequenced in a study of blood T cell repertoires in COVID-19 (dated by TCRdb to the early 2020s). The library relied on the immunoSEQ multiplex PCR assay. TCRdb took this table from immuneACCESS and kept in-frame rearrangements with V and J called. Such tables lack part of the clones; where checked against another copy, unresolved V genes explain under half of the gap, and the rest is unexplained. In this sample the table shows roughly 68,000 clones, just under 90% of which occur a single time. The ten largest clonotypes hold approximately 6.3% of the sample. Sequenced sample: peripheral blood. These receptors originate from a woman at least 80 years old with active COVID-19.

The rearrangement joins TRBV5-1 to TRBJ1-3, with 7 positions matching TRBD1. V dropped 4 bases and J dropped 0; count of bases not matched to a gene: 10. The germline V gene encodes CDR1 SGHRS and CDR2 YFSETQ. CDR3 length: 17 amino acids. The CDR3 DNA reads TGCGCCAGCAGCCCGCTACAGGGACAGTACTCTGGAAACACCATATATTTT. Protein product: CASSPLQGQYSGNTIYF.

J is TRBJ2-7 and V is TRBV28; 9 nucleotides line up with TRBD1. This CDR3 is built from 13 residues. Trimming took 5 bases from V and 5 from J; bases not matched to a gene: 4. The germline V gene has CDR1 MDHEN and CDR2 SYDVKM. CDR3 amino acids: CASSRRTGDEQYF. The DNA of the CDR3 is TGTGCCAGCAGTCGGCGGACAGGGGACGAGCAGTACTTC.

The chain employs TRBV28 and TRBJ2-7, with 9 bases fitting TRBD1. The germline V gene has CDR1 MDHEN and CDR2 SYDVKM. V gave up 4 bases and J gave up 7 bases; unmatched junction bases: 8. This CDR3 region has 14 residues. The CDR3 sequence: CASSSPGTGYEQYF. The CDR3 coding sequence is TGTGCCAGCAGTTCGCCCGGGACAGGGTATGAGCAGTACTTC. Supplemented by reference TRBV28 and TRBJ2-7, the full variable domain reads DVKVTQSSRYLVKRTGEKVFLECVQDMDHENMFWYRQDPGLGLRLIYFSYDVKMKEKGDIPEGYSVSREKKERFSLILESASTNQTSMYLCASSSPGTGYEQYFGPGTRLTVT.

This clone was detected once. V usage is TRBV18 and J usage is TRBJ2-7; a possible D gene is TRBD2 (6 bases). V was shortened by 4 bases and J by 3 bases, with 19 bases between the two germline ends. From germline, CDR1 is KGHSH and CDR2 LQKENI. The CDR3 consists of 16 residues. The CDR3 here is CASSHDRGSYDYEQYF. CDR3 sequence (DNA): TGTGCCAGCTCACACGACCGGGGGTCTTACGACTACGAGCAGTACTTC.

The V call is TRBV28, the J call TRBJ2-7; 10 bases fit TRBD2. Trimming cost V 2 bases and J 5 bases; bases outside gene matches: 9. Germline CDR1 reads MDHEN; CDR2 reads SYDVKM. This CDR3 spans 16 amino acids. In nucleotides, the CDR3 is TGTGCCAGCAGTTTAAAGGCGGCTAGCGGGAGAGACGAGCAGTACTTC. Translated, it gives CASSLKAASGRDEQYF.

The chain has TRBV5-6 and TRBJ2-7; the match to TRBD2 covers 8 bases. Germline V gives CDR1 SGHDT, CDR2 YYEEEE. This CDR3 has 16 residues. Trimming took 2 bases from V and 4 from J; bases not matched to a gene: 11. The CDR3 loop reads CASSFRSPGGPYEQYF. The DNA of the CDR3 is TGTGCCAGCAGCTTTAGGTCCCCGGGAGGGCCATACGAGCAGTACTTC.

The chain carries TRBV13 and TRBJ2-4, with 7 bases lining up with TRBD2. The junction had 11 bases not matched to a gene; V was cut back by 2 bases and J by 7 bases. Germline CDR1 reads PRHDT; CDR2 reads FYEKMQ (reference sequence). This CDR3 spans 16 amino acids. The CDR3 loop reads CASSLKMGGSGNIQYF. Here the CDR3 DNA reads TGTGCCAGCAGCTTAAAGATGGGCGGGAGCGGGAACATTCAGTACTTC.

This chain connects TRBV18 to TRBJ2-1; D gene unclear. Deletions cut 6 bases from V and 7 bases from J, with 10 bases between. Germline CDR1 is KGHSH and CDR2 is LQKENI. The CDR3 sequence is 12 residues long. The CDR3 loop reads CASSRLGNEQFF. The CDR3 nucleotides read TGTGCCAGCTCGAGGTTGGGTAATGAGCAGTTCTTC.

The rearrangement links TRBV29-1 to TRBJ2-7; TRBD1 matches at 7 bases. The V and J ends lost 0 bases and 4 bases, in that order; junction bases with no gene match: 9. Germline assignment: CDR1 SQVTM and CDR2 ANQGSEA. The length of the CDR3 is 15 residues. The CDR3 DNA reads as TGCAGCGTTGAAGACCGAAACACAGGGGCATACGAGCAGTACTTC. Its protein is CSVEDRNTGAYEQYF.

The chain links TRBV28 to TRBJ1-4; no definite D call. V was shortened by 7 bases and J by 3 bases, with 18 bases between the two germline ends. The germline CDR1 and CDR2 sequences are MDHEN and SYDVKM. The CDR3 runs 16 residues. The chain's CDR3 is CASTTGSQEANEKLFF. The CDR3 region has the DNA TGTGCCAGCACCACGGGGTCCCAGGAGGCTAATGAAAAACTGTTTTTT.

The V and J genes are TRBV28 and TRBJ2-7, with 10 bases fitting TRBD2. V lost 5 bases to trimming and J lost 4 bases; unmatched junction nucleotides: 8. The CDR3 length is 15 residues. Per germline, CDR1 MDHEN and CDR2 SYDVKM. CDR3 residues: CASSPIAGGKYEQYF. CDR3 nucleotides: TGTGCCAGCAGTCCCATAGCGGGAGGCAAGTACGAGCAGTACTTC.

The chain is built from TRBV7-2 and TRBJ2-7; TRBD2 agrees at 8 bases. The CDR3 loop spans 16 amino acids. CDR1 and CDR2 (germline): SGHTA, FQGNSA. V trimming: 0 bases; J trimming: 0 bases; junction bases outside the gene matches: 4. CDR3 DNA: TGTGCCAGCAGCTTAGCGGTAGCGGGGCTCTCCTACGAGCAGTACTTC. It yields the protein CASSLAVAGLSYEQYF.

This clone was picked up one time. The rearrangement links TRBV7-9 to TRBJ1-4, with D possibly being TRBD1 (6 bases). The CDR3 is 15 residues long. Per germline, CDR1 SEHNR and CDR2 FQNEAQ (reference sequence). The ends were cut back, 5 bases at V and 0 bases at J, with 10 bases in the middle. This CDR3 reads CASSPGTSTNEKLFF. The CDR3 DNA is TGTGCCAGCAGCCCGGGGACATCAACTAATGAAAAACTGTTTTTT.

The V and J genes are TRBV4-2 and TRBJ1-1; D might be TRBD1 (5 bases). CDR3 length equals 14 residues. Trimming removed 1 base from V and 5 bases from J, with 11 bases in between. CDR1 and CDR2 (germline): LGHNA, YNFKEQ. CDR3 DNA: TGTGCCAGCAGCCAAGCCCAGGACACGACTGAAGCTTTCTTT. Encoded protein: CASSQAQDTTEAFF.

The chain carries TRBV21-1 and TRBJ2-5; TRBD1, the D gene given by the table, was not confirmed from the DNA. TRBV21-1 is marked as a pseudogene. This CDR3 is built from 16 residues. Here the CDR3 DNA reads TGTGCCAGCAGCACCCGCCGGACAGGGCGGGGAGAGACCCAGTACTTC. This sequence encodes CASSTRRTGRGETQYF.

This clone was counted a single time. The genes are TRBV7-2 and TRBJ2-1; TRBD2 is a possible D gene (6 bases). Germline CDR1 reads SGHTA; CDR2 reads FQGNSA. Deletions cut 5 bases from V and 14 bases from J, with 28 bases between. The CDR3 extends over 16 amino acids. The CDR3: CASSIGSGLTSGSEFF. In nucleotides, the CDR3 is TGTGCCAGCAGCATCGGGTCGGGACTGACCTCGGGCAGCGAGTTCTTC.

The chain couples TRBV6-5 to TRBJ1-6; no clear D gene. The V gene lost 5 bases and the J gene lost 6 bases, with 5 bases spanning the gap. The CDR3 is 12 residues long. Per germline, CDR1 MNHEY and CDR2 SVGAGI. In DNA form, the CDR3 reads TGTGCCAGCAGTCTCTTTAATTCACCCCTCCACTTT. Translating it yields CASSLFNSPLHF.

The gene calls are TRBV3-1 (or the pseudogene TRBV3-2) and TRBJ2-1, with 14 bases identical to TRBD2. From germline, CDR1 is LGHDT and CDR2 YNNKEL (reference sequence). The length of the CDR3 is 22 residues. Trimming removed 0 bases from V and 5 bases from J; junction bases left unmatched: 18. As DNA, the CDR3 is TGTGCCAGCAGCCAAGATACGGGGACTAGCGGGAGAGGAGGACCCGTCAACAATGAGCAGTTCTTC. Encoded protein: CASSQDTGTSGRGGPVNNEQFF.